This is a list of T cell receptor beta chains from one sample in a study of neurological immune-mediated disorders. From the 5' RACE reads, TCRdb called clonotypes with MiXCR, one entry per CDR3 protein. The profile covers 45,000 to 60,000 distinct CDR3 sequences, with about 13% appearing a single time and approximately 9% taken by the ten largest. What was sequenced was PBMCs. The origin of the receptors is a male donor with HTLV-1-associated myelopathy (HAM/TSP). The CDR3 runs from the conserved cysteine through the conserved F or W.

v_gene	j_gene	CDR3aa
TRBV12-3/TRBV12-4	TRBJ1-5	CASSRGQPQHF
TRBV20-1	TRBJ2-7	CSANRDAYEQYF
TRBV7-8	TRBJ1-5	CASNLVRQASQPQHF
TRBV5-1	TRBJ2-7	CASSLGLGATYEQYF
TRBV7-3	TRBJ2-1	CASSPRGAGMSSYNEQFF
TRBV9	TRBJ1-2	CASSAGPSNYGYTF
TRBV5-6	TRBJ2-7	CASSTDNRYEQYF
TRBV2	TRBJ1-1	CASSAGQGLDTEAFF
TRBV5-1	TRBJ2-1	CASSSSTYEQFF
TRBV5-1	TRBJ2-7	CASSLSQSYEQYF
TRBV7-2	TRBJ2-5	CASSLQRGDGETQYF
TRBV5-1	TRBJ1-5	CASSFGGGDEPQHF
TRBV6-2/TRBV6-3	TRBJ2-1	CASSYLGQGDGYNEQFF
TRBV27	TRBJ2-7	CASSFRTSGAHEQYF
TRBV7-2	TRBJ2-7	CASSPSYDPPEQYF
TRBV7-2	TRBJ2-3	CASSSNPADTQYF
TRBV12-3/TRBV12-4	TRBJ2-2	CASRLRQALTGELFF
TRBV6-1	TRBJ1-1	CASSRQGWTEAFF
TRBV10-3	TRBJ2-7	CASGVSSYEQYF
TRBV11-1	TRBJ2-1	CASRRNRAVEQFF
TRBV24-1	TRBJ1-5	CATNGQSGGPQHF
TRBV10-3	TRBJ2-3	CAIRRGLAGAQRDTQYF
TRBV9	TRBJ2-7	CASSVGSDRSYEQYF
TRBV10-3	TRBJ1-6	CAISGAFGSPLHF
TRBV20-1	TRBJ2-1	CSARDSLAGGFHKEQFF
TRBV10-3	TRBJ1-2	CAINFSGQGAYGYTF
TRBV20-1	TRBJ1-5	CSAARVGSNQPQHF
TRBV19	TRBJ2-4	CASIAGLAKNIQYF
TRBV6-1	TRBJ2-1	CASSVGGENNEQFF
TRBV5-1	TRBJ2-5	CASYQQDGGETQYF
TRBV2	TRBJ1-5	CASRTQGALWAQHF
TRBV3-1	TRBJ2-7	CASSPLAGSGYEQYF
TRBV5-5	TRBJ2-1	CASSSPGLAGGRSSYNEQFF
TRBV7-2	TRBJ2-3	CASRPSGLSDTQYF
TRBV5-1	TRBJ2-3	CASSYFIGSLSTDTQYF
TRBV20-1	TRBJ1-1	CSARRALGDTEAFF
TRBV3-1	TRBJ1-1	CASSPRDRGLLNTEAFF
TRBV6-1	TRBJ2-7	CASRKGQGAIEQYF
TRBV5-1	TRBJ2-5	CASSLTVSGQFQETQYF
TRBV15	TRBJ2-7	CATSRASGSEQYF
TRBV5-1	TRBJ1-6	CASSLARRSSYNSPLHF
TRBV28	TRBJ2-7	CASSLEGSYEQYF
TRBV6-2/TRBV6-3	TRBJ2-7	CASSPVSYEQYF
TRBV5-1	TRBJ2-7	CASSPDPDSWSYEQYF
TRBV24-1	TRBJ2-5	CATSDRGVMETQYF
TRBV5-6	TRBJ2-5	CASITGGGVGQYF
TRBV5-1	TRBJ2-2	CASSSGQGSTGELFF
TRBV9	TRBJ2-2	CASSARDRGFIGELFF
TRBV7-8	TRBJ2-4	CASSLAGGFKNIQYF
TRBV7-2	TRBJ1-5	CASSEEGASAQHF
TRBV6-5	TRBJ2-1	CASRRTSGGFNEQFF
TRBV15	TRBJ2-6	CATSRARQAAGANVLTF
TRBV27	TRBJ2-7	CASGGLAREQYF
TRBV5-6	TRBJ2-7	CDSSSNREDAKEQYF